This T cell receptor (beta chain) was captured by sequencing in a study of pediatric ulcerative colitis. Generated by immunoSEQ multiplex PCR, the TCRdb table keeps only in-frame clones and is missing some. The data show about 22,000 clones, approximately 74% seen once. This CDR3 is built from 13 residues. Germline CDR1 is SGHRS and CDR2 is YFSETQ. V lost 4 bases, J lost 12 bases, and 17 bases lay in between. The rectum was sampled with one to two pinch biopsies at colonoscopy. The sample comprised gut tissue. The chain is built from TRBV5-1 and TRBJ2-1, with D possibly matching TRBD1 (5 bases). The sequence was collected from a boy younger than 18 with severe ulcerative colitis. The CDR3 sequence is CASSLGRGQGQFF. The DNA of the CDR3 is TGCGCCAGCAGCCTGGGTAGGGGCCAAGGGCAGTTCTTC. The full variable domain, its missing parts supplied by reference TRBV5-1 and TRBJ2-1, is KAGVTQTPRYLIKTRGQQVTLSCSPISGHRSVSWYQQTPGQGLQFLFEYFSETQRNKGNFPGRFSGRQFSNSRSEMNVSTLELGDSALYLCASSLGRGQGQFFGPGTRLTVL.